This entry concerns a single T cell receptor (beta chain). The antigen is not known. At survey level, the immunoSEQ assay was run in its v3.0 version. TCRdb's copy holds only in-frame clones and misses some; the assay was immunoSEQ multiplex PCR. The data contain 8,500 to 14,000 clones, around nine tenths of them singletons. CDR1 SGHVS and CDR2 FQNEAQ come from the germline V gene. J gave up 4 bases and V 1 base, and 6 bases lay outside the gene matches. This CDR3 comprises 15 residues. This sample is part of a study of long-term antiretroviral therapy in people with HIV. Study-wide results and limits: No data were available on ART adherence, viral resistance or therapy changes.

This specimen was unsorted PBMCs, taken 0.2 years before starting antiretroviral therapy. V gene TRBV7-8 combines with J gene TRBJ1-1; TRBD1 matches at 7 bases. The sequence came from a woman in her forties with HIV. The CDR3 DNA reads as TGTGCCAGCAGCTTAGTTGGACAGGCGGGCACTGAAGCTTTCTTT. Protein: CASSLVGQAGTEAFF.